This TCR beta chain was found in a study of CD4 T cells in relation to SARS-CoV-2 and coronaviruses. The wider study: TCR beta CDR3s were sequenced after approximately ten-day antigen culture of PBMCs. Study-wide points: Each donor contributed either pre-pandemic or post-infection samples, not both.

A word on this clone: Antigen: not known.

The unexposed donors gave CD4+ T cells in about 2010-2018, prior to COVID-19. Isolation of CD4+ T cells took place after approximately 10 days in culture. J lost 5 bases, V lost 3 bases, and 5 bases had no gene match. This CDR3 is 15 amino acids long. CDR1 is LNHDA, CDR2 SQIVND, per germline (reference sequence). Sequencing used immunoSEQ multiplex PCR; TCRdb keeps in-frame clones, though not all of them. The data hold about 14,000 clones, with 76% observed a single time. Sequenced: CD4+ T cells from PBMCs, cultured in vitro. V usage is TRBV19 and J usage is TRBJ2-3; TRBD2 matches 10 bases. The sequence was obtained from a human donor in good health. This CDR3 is CASSIRAGGQDTQYF. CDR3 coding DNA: TGTGCCAGTAGTATTAGAGCGGGAGGGCAAGATACGCAGTATTTT. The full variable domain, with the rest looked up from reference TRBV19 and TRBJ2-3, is DGGITQSPKYLFRKEGQNVTLSCEQNLNHDAMYWYRQDPGQGLRLIYYSQIVNDFQKGDIAEGYSVSREKKESFPLTVTSAQKNPTAFYLCASSIRAGGQDTQYFGPGTRLTVL.